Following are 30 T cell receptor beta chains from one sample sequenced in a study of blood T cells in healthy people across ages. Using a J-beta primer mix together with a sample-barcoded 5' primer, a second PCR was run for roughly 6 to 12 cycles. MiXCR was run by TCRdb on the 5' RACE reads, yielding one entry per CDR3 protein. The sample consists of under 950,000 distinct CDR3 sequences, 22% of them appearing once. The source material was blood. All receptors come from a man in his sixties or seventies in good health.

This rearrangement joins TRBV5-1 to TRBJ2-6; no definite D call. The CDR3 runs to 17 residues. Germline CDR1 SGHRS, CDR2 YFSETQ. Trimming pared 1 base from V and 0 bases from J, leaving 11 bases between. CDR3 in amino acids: CASSLNPIVSGANVLTF. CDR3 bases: TGCGCCAGCAGCTTGAATCCCATTGTCTCTGGGGCCAACGTCCTGACTTTC.

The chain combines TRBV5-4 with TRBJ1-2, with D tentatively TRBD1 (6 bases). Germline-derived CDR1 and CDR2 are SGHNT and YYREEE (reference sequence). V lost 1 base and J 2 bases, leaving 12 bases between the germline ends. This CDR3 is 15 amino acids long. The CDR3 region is CASSLPAGANYGYTF. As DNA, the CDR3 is TGTGCCAGCAGCTTGCCGGCGGGGGCGAACTATGGCTACACCTTC.

The CDR3 DNA follows: TGTGCCAGCCAGGAATTTCCCTATGGCTACACCTTC. It encodes CASQEFPYGYTF. The chain has TRBV6-2 or TRBV6-3 and TRBJ1-2, with no clear D. Germline CDR1 and CDR2: MNHEY and SVGEGT. Trimming left V 8 bases short and J 4 bases short, with 11 bases between. The CDR3 extends over 12 amino acids.

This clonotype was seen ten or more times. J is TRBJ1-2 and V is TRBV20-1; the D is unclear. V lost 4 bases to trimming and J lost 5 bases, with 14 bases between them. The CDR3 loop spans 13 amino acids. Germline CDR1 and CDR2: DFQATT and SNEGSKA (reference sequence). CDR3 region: CSAITATMYGYTF. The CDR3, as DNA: TGCAGTGCTATCACAGCAACTATGTATGGCTACACCTTC.

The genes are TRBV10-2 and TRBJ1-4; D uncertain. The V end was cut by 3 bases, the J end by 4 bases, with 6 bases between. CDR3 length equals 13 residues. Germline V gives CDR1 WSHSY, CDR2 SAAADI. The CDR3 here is CASSDRFNEKLFF. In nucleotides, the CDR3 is TGCGCCAGCAGTGACAGGTTTAATGAAAAACTGTTTTTT.

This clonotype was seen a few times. The CDR3, as DNA: TGTGCCAGCAGCGTAGGGGGGAAGTATGGCTACACCTTC. This gives the protein CASSVGGKYGYTF. V gene TRBV9 combines with J gene TRBJ1-2; D is perhaps TRBD1 (5 bases). The V and J ends lost 0 bases and 5 bases respectively, with 8 bases between them. The germline V gene encodes CDR1 SGDLS and CDR2 YYNGEE. The length of the CDR3 is 13 residues.

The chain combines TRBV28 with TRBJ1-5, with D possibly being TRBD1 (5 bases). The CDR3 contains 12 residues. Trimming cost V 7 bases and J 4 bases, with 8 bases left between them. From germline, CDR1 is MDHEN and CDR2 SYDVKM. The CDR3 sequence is CASKTENQPQHF. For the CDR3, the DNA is TGTGCCAGCAAGACAGAGAATCAGCCCCAGCATTTT.

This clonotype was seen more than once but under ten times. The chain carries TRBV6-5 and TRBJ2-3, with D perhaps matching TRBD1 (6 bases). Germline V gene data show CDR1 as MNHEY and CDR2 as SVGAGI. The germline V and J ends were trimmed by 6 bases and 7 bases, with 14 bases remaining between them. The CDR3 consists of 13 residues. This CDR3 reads CASSRGRLNTQYF. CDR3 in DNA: TGTGCCAGCAGCAGGGGCCGACTAAATACGCAGTATTTT.

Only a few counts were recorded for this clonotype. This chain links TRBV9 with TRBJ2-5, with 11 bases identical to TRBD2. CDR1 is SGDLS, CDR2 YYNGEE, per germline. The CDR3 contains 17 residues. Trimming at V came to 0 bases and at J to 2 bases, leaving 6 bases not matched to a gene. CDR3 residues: CASSVARLAGGQETQYF. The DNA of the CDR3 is TGTGCCAGCAGCGTAGCTCGCCTAGCGGGAGGTCAAGAGACCCAGTACTTC.

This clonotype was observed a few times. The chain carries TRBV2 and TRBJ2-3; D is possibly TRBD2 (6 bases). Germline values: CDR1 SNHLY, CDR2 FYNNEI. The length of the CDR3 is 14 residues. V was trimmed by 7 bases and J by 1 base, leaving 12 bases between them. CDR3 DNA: TGTGCCAGCAAAACGGCTAGCGGCACAGATACGCAGTATTTT. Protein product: CASKTASGTDTQYF.

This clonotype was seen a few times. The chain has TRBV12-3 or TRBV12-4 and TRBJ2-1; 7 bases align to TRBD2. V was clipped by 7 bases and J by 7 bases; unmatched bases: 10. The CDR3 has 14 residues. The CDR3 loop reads CASTIGWGGNEQFF. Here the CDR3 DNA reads TGTGCCAGCACAATCGGCTGGGGGGGGAATGAGCAGTTCTTC.

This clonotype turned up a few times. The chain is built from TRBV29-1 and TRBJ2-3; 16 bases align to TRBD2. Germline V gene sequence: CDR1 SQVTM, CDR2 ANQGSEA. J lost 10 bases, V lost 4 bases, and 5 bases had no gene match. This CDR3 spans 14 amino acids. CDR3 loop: CSVGGTSGRGAQYF. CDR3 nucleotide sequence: TGCAGCGTTGGAGGGACTAGCGGGAGGGGCGCGCAGTATTTT.

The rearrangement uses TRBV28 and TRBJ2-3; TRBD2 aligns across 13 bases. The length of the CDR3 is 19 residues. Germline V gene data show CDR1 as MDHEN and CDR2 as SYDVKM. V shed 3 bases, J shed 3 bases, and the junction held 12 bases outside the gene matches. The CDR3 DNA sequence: TGTGCCAGCAGTTTTGGGCCCCCGGGGACTAGCGGGGTTACAGATACGCAGTATTTT. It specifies CASSFGPPGTSGVTDTQYF.

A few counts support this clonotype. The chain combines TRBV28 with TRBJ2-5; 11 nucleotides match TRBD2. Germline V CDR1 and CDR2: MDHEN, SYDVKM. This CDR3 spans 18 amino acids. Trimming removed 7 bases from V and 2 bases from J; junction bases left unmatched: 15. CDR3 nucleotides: TGTGCCAGCAAAACGGGACTAGCGGTGCCTGGGTGGCAAGAGACCCAGTACTTC. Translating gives CASKTGLAVPGWQETQYF. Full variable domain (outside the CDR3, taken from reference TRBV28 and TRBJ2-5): DVKVTQSSRYLVKRTGEKVFLECVQDMDHENMFWYRQDPGLGLRLIYFSYDVKMKEKGDIPEGYSVSREKKERFSLILESASTNQTSMYLCASKTGLAVPGWQETQYFGPGTRLLVL.

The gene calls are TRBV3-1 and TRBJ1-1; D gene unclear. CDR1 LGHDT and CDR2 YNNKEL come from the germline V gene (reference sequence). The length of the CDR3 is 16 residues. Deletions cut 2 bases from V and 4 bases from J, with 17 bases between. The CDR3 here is CASSQPTAGIGTEAFF. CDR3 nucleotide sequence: TGTGCCAGCAGCCAACCCACGGCGGGGATTGGCACTGAAGCTTTCTTT.

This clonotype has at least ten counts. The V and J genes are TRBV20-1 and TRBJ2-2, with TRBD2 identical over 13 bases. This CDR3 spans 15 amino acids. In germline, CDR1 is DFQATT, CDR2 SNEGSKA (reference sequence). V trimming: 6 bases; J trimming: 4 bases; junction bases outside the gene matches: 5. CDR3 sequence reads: CSARTSGGGTGELFF. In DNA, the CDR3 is TGCAGTGCCCGGACTAGCGGGGGCGGCACCGGGGAGCTGTTTTTT.

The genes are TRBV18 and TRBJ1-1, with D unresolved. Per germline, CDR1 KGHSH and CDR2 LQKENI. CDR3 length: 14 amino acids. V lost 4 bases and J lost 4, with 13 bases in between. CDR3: CASSQSRGSTEAFF. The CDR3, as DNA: TGTGCCAGCTCACAATCGCGGGGTAGCACTGAAGCTTTCTTT.

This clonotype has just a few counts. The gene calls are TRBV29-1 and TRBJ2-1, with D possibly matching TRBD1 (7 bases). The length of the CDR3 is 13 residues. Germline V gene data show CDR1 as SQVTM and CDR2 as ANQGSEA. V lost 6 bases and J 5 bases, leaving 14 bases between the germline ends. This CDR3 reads CSVGPGGNNEQFF. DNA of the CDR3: TGCAGCGTAGGCCCAGGGGGGAACAATGAGCAGTTCTTC.

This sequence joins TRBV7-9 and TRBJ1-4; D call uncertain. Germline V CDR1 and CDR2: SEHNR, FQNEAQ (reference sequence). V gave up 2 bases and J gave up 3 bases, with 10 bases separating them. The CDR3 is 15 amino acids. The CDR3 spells CASSLTGLANEKLFF. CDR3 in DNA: TGTGCCAGCAGCTTAACCGGGTTGGCTAATGAAAAACTGTTTTTT. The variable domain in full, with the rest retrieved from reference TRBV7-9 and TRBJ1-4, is DTGVSQNPRHKITKRGQNVTFRCDPISEHNRLYWYRQTLGQGPEFLTYFQNEAQLEKSRLLSDRFSAERPKGSFSTLEIQRTEQGDSAMYLCASSLTGLANEKLFFGSGTQLSVL.

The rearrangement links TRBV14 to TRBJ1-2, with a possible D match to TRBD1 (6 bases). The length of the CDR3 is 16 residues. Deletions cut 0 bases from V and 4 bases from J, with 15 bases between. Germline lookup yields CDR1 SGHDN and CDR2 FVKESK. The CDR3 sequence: CASSQEAGDTFYGYTF. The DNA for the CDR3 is TGTGCCAGCAGCCAAGAGGCAGGGGATACGTTCTATGGCTACACCTTC.

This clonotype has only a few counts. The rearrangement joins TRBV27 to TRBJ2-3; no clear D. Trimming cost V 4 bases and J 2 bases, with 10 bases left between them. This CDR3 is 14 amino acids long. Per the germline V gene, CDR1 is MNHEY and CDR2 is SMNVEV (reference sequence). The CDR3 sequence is CASSSQPNTDTQYF. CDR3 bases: TGTGCCAGCAGTTCACAACCAAACACAGATACGCAGTATTTT.

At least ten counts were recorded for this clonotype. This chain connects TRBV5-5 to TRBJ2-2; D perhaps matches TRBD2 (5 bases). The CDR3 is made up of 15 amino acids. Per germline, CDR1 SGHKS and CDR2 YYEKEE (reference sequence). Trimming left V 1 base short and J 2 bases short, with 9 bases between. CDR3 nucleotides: TGTGCCAGCAGCTTGACTAGACTAAACACCGGGGAGCTGTTTTTT. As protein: CASSLTRLNTGELFF.

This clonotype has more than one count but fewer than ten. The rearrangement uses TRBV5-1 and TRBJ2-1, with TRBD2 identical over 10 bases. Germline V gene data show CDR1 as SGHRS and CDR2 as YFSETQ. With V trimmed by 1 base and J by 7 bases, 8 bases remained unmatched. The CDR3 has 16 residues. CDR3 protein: CASSLLSLAGDNEQFF. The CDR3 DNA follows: TGCGCCAGCAGCTTGCTATCTCTAGCGGGAGATAATGAGCAGTTCTTC.

DNA of the CDR3: TGTGCCAGCAGCCCTCCGGGACTCAGGATTGCTGATACGCAGTATTTT. Translated: CASSPPGLRIADTQYF. The chain has TRBV7-2 and TRBJ2-3; TRBD2 is a possible D gene (6 bases). Trimming stripped 5 bases from V and 6 bases from J, with 21 bases between. The CDR3 has 16 residues. CDR1 is SGHTA and CDR2 is FQGNSA in the germline V gene.

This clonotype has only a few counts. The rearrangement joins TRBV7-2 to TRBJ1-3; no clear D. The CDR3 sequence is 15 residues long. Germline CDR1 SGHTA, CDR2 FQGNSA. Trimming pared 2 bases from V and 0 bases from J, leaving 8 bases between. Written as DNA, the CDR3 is TGTGCCAGCAGCTTACAATTGAGCTCTGGAAACACCATATATTTT. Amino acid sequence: CASSLQLSSGNTIYF.

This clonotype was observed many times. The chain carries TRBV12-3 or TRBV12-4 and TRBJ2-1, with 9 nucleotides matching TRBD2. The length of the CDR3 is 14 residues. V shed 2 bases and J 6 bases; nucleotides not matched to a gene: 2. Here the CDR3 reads CASSLRTSANEQFF. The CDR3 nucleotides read TGTGCCAGCAGTTTACGGACTAGCGCCAATGAGCAGTTCTTC.

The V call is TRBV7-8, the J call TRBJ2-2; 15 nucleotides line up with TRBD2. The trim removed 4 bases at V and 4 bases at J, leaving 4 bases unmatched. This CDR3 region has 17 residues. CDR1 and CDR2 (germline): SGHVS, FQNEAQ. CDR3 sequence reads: CASSSRGLAGGTGELFF. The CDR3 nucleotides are TGTGCCAGCAGCTCGCGGGGACTAGCGGGAGGCACCGGGGAGCTGTTTTTT.

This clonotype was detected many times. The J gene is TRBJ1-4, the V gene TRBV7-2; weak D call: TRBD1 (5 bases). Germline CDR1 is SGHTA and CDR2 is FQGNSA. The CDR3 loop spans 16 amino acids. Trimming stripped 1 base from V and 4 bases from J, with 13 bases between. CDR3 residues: CASSLGAGTDNEKLFF. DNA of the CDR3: TGTGCCAGCAGCTTAGGGGCCGGGACGGATAATGAAAAACTGTTTTTT.

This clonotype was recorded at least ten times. The CDR3 DNA is TGTGCCATCAGGACGGGGAATTATCTGTTTTTT. Residues: CAIRTGNYLFF. V and J are TRBV10-3 and TRBJ1-4; D gene ambiguous. V gave up 6 bases and J gave up 14 bases, with 13 bases separating them. Germline CDR1 reads ENHRY; CDR2 reads SYGVKD. The CDR3 extends over 11 amino acids.

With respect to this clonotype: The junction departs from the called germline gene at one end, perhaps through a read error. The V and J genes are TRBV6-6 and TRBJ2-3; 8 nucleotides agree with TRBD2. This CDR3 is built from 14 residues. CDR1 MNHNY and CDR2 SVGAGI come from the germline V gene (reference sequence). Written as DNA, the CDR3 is TGTGCCAGCAGTTTAACAGCGGGAGCAGATACGCGGTATTTT. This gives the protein CASSLTAGADTRYF.